This T cell receptor beta chain was documented in a study of cytomegalovirus exposure and HLA in healthy donors. Study-wide results and limits: In a later analysis, 16,951 TCR beta sequences were associated with HLA alleles at 0.05 false discovery rate.

CDR1 is SEHNR, CDR2 FQNEAQ, per germline (reference sequence). The CDR3 is 12 amino acids. The V and J ends lost 5 bases and 7 bases respectively, with 11 bases between them. The study ran its PCR with 60 Vbeta and 13 Jbeta primers. Generated by immunoSEQ multiplex PCR, the TCRdb table keeps only in-frame clones and is missing some. The data hold fewer than 55,000 clones, with about 71% observed a single time. This clone was detected only once. The antigen is unknown. The chain is built from TRBV7-9 and TRBJ1-2, with D tentatively TRBD1 (6 bases). This clonotype was obtained from a woman aged 50 to 65 in good health and CMV-seropositive. The sequenced sample consisted of PBMCs. The CDR3 here is CASSRQVAGYTF. The DNA of the CDR3 is TGTGCCAGCAGCAGACAGGTCGCTGGCTACACCTTC. Supplemented by reference TRBV7-9 and TRBJ1-2, the full variable domain reads DTGVSQNPRHKITKRGQNVTFRCDPISEHNRLYWYRQTLGQGPEFLTYFQNEAQLEKSRLLSDRFSAERPKGSFSTLEIQRTEQGDSAMYLCASSRQVAGYTFGSGTRLTVV.